What follows is one TCR beta chain and its context. The sample belongs to a study of blood T cell repertoires in COVID-19. Study overall: Specimens from acute and convalescent COVID-19 originated in the United States, Italy and Spain. PBMCs, B-cell-depleted T cells, or T cells provided the cDNA or gDNA that made up the material.

Per the study methods: For nucleated cells, counts were estimated from reference gene primer amplification. Data came from immunoSEQ multiplex PCR; TCRdb stores just in-frame clones and leaves some out. Clone size and the V and J calls come from that table; the DNA yielded D and trimming. This table has roughly 56,000 clones, around four fifths appearing once. This receptor was taken from a man between 65 and 85 years old with acute or convalescent COVID-19. Sequenced: peripheral blood.

The CDR3 DNA sequence: TGCAGCGTTGATGCCCGACAGAGGGGAGGGGATGAGCAGTTCTTC. Encoded protein: CSVDARQRGGDEQFF. The chain employs TRBV29-1 and TRBJ2-1; 7 bases line up with TRBD2. V was pared by 3 bases and J by 8 bases, with 13 bases of the junction left unmatched. The germline gives CDR1 SQVTM, CDR2 ANQGSEA. CDR3 length: 15 residues.